This is a list of T cell receptor beta chains from one sample in a study of T cells in Graves' hyperthyroidism and ophthalmopathy. Each CDR3 protein gets one entry after TCRdb re-called the multiplex PCR reads with MiXCR. This table has under 350,000 distinct CDR3 sequences, roughly 20% appearing once. Sample: blood. The receptors were sampled from a woman between 45 and 65 years old with Graves' hyperthyroidism. CDR3s include the opening cysteine and the closing phenylalanine or tryptophan. Fields, in order: D gene, V gene, J gene, clone size, CDR3 protein, CDR3 DNA. The D gene is left open where the match is weak. Clone size, where shown, is once, few, many, or a class for clones that have expanded.

D gene: -; V gene: TRBV29-1; J gene: TRBJ1-1; clone size: few; CDR3 protein: CTVTRLGDTEAFF; CDR3 DNA: TGCACCGTCACTCGCCTGGGGGACACTGAAGCTTTCTTT
D gene: -; V gene: TRBV15; J gene: TRBJ2-7; clone size: few; CDR3 protein: CATSRDLERQQYF; CDR3 DNA: TGTGCCACCAGCAGAGATCTTGAGAGGCAGCAGTACTTC
D gene: -; V gene: TRBV29-1; J gene: TRBJ2-7; clone size: few; CDR3 protein: CSASNRGGGDEQYF; CDR3 DNA: TGCAGCGCATCCAACAGGGGAGGTGGAGACGAGCAGTACTTC
D gene: TRBD2; V gene: TRBV12-3/TRBV12-4; J gene: TRBJ2-1; clone size: many; CDR3 protein: CASSLLGTSGGGYNEQFF; CDR3 DNA: TGTGCCAGCAGCTTACTCGGGACTAGCGGGGGTGGATACAATGAGCAGTTCTTC
D gene: TRBD1; V gene: TRBV20-1; J gene: TRBJ1-4; clone size: -; CDR3 protein: CSARQGAHNEKLFF; CDR3 DNA: TGCAGTGCTAGACAGGGGGCGCATAATGAAAAACTGTTTTTT
D gene: TRBD2; V gene: TRBV5-1; J gene: TRBJ2-1; clone size: many; CDR3 protein: CASSLVWGGGASDEQFF; CDR3 DNA: TGCGCCAGCAGCTTGGTTTGGGGCGGGGGGGCGTCGGATGAGCAGTTCTTC
D gene: -; V gene: TRBV6-1; J gene: TRBJ2-1; clone size: few; CDR3 protein: CASVGDDEQFF; CDR3 DNA: TGTGCCAGCGTGGGGGACGATGAGCAGTTCTTC
D gene: -; V gene: TRBV12-3/TRBV12-4; J gene: TRBJ1-1; clone size: many; CDR3 protein: CASTRGTEAFF; CDR3 DNA: TGTGCCAGCACACGAGGCACTGAAGCTTTCTTT
D gene: TRBD1; V gene: TRBV5-1; J gene: TRBJ2-3; clone size: many; CDR3 protein: CASSNGQGLTDTQYF; CDR3 DNA: TGCGCCAGCAGCAACGGACAGGGACTCACAGATACGCAGTATTTT
D gene: -; V gene: TRBV10-3; J gene: TRBJ1-2; clone size: -; CDR3 protein: CAISDMGPYGYTF; CDR3 DNA: TGTGCCATCAGTGATATGGGCCCGTATGGCTACACCTTC
D gene: TRBD2; V gene: TRBV20-1; J gene: TRBJ2-1; clone size: few; CDR3 protein: CSARMSGSPYNEQFF; CDR3 DNA: TGCAGTGCTAGAATGAGCGGGAGCCCCTACAATGAGCAGTTCTTC
D gene: -; V gene: TRBV2; J gene: TRBJ2-1; clone size: few; CDR3 protein: CASSQGLNGFNEQFF; CDR3 DNA: TGTGCCAGCAGTCAGGGCCTTAACGGTTTCAATGAGCAGTTCTTC
D gene: TRBD1; V gene: TRBV4-1; J gene: TRBJ2-5; clone size: -; CDR3 protein: CASSQPRTGGVETQYF; CDR3 DNA: TGCGCCAGCAGCCAACCGAGGACAGGGGGCGTAGAGACCCAGTACTTC
D gene: -; V gene: TRBV24-1; J gene: TRBJ2-3; clone size: -; CDR3 protein: CATSDPRSGREYTDTQYF; CDR3 DNA: TGTGCCACCAGTGATCCCCGATCGGGCAGGGAGTACACAGATACGCAGTATTTT
D gene: -; V gene: TRBV6-1; J gene: TRBJ1-1; clone size: few; CDR3 protein: CASSYPHNVNTEAFF; CDR3 DNA: TGTGCCAGCTCATATCCCCATAATGTGAACACTGAAGCTTTCTTT
D gene: TRBD2; V gene: TRBV7-9; J gene: TRBJ2-7; clone size: -; CDR3 protein: CASSPARGGWYEQYF; CDR3 DNA: TGTGCCAGCAGCCCCGCGCGGGGGGGTTGGTACGAGCAGTACTTC
D gene: -; V gene: TRBV11-2; J gene: TRBJ2-7; clone size: -; CDR3 protein: CASSLTPSTSYEQYF; CDR3 DNA: TGTGCCAGCAGCTTAACTCCAAGCACTTCCTACGAGCAGTACTTC
D gene: -; V gene: TRBV19; J gene: TRBJ2-1; clone size: -; CDR3 protein: CASNPGGLANEQFF; CDR3 DNA: TGTGCCAGTAATCCGGGGGGCTTGGCCAATGAGCAGTTCTTC
D gene: -; V gene: TRBV10-3; J gene: TRBJ1-2; clone size: -; CDR3 protein: CAISESGGYTF; CDR3 DNA: TGTGCCATCAGTGAGTCTGGGGGCTACACCTTC
D gene: -; V gene: TRBV9; J gene: TRBJ1-2; clone size: -; CDR3 protein: CASSVEAGWYGYTF; CDR3 DNA: TGTGCCAGCAGCGTAGAGGCGGGATGGTATGGCTACACCTTC
D gene: -; V gene: TRBV7-2; J gene: TRBJ2-5; clone size: many; CDR3 protein: CASSLARQETQYF; CDR3 DNA: TGTGCCAGCAGCTTAGCCAGACAAGAGACCCAGTACTTC
D gene: TRBD2; V gene: TRBV5-1; J gene: TRBJ2-3; clone size: -; CDR3 protein: CASSPSGVSTDTQYF; CDR3 DNA: TGCGCCAGCAGCCCCAGCGGGGTAAGCACAGATACGCAGTATTTT
D gene: -; V gene: TRBV27; J gene: TRBJ2-7; clone size: -; CDR3 protein: CASSLSVGGEQYF; CDR3 DNA: TGTGCCAGCAGTTTATCGGTGGGTGGGGAGCAGTACTTC
D gene: -; V gene: TRBV28; J gene: TRBJ2-5; clone size: many; CDR3 protein: CASSPHGQGGETQYF; CDR3 DNA: TGTGCCAGCAGTCCCCACGGACAGGGAGGGGAGACCCAGTACTTC
D gene: -; V gene: TRBV7-9; J gene: TRBJ1-2; clone size: many; CDR3 protein: CASSEDDNYGYTF; CDR3 DNA: TGTGCCAGCAGCGAAGACGACAACTATGGCTACACCTTC
D gene: TRBD2; V gene: TRBV7-2; J gene: TRBJ2-3; clone size: many; CDR3 protein: CASSLVLAGVDTQYF; CDR3 DNA: TGTGCCAGCAGCTTAGTACTAGCGGGGGTAGATACGCAGTATTTT
D gene: TRBD1; V gene: TRBV3-1; J gene: TRBJ1-4; clone size: many; CDR3 protein: CASSPSHGQGDEKLFF; CDR3 DNA: TGTGCCAGCAGCCCCAGTCATGGGCAGGGGGATGAAAAACTGTTTTTT
D gene: -; V gene: TRBV2; J gene: TRBJ1-5; clone size: many; CDR3 protein: CASTGLLNQPQHF; CDR3 DNA: TGTGCCAGTACCGGACTGCTCAATCAGCCCCAGCATTTT
D gene: TRBD2; V gene: TRBV2; J gene: TRBJ2-1; clone size: -; CDR3 protein: CTSTPALAGRHEQFF; CDR3 DNA: TGTACCAGCACCCCAGCCTTAGCGGGACGGCATGAGCAGTTCTTC
D gene: -; V gene: TRBV15; J gene: TRBJ1-2; clone size: -; CDR3 protein: CAASRKQAYGYTF; CDR3 DNA: TGTGCCGCCAGCAGAAAACAGGCCTATGGCTACACCTTC
D gene: -; V gene: TRBV15; J gene: TRBJ1-5; clone size: few; CDR3 protein: CATSRGVWVGISNQPQHF; CDR3 DNA: TGTGCCACCAGCAGAGGGGTGTGGGTTGGAATTAGCAATCAGCCCCAGCATTTT
D gene: -; V gene: TRBV12-3/TRBV12-4; J gene: TRBJ1-5; clone size: -; CDR3 protein: CASSDSLGHGAVQPQHF; CDR3 DNA: TGTGCCAGCAGTGACTCCCTCGGACACGGGGCGGTTCAGCCCCAGCATTTT
D gene: -; V gene: TRBV29-1; J gene: TRBJ2-7; clone size: many; CDR3 protein: CSAQGNRRNTYEQYF; CDR3 DNA: TGCAGCGCCCAGGGGAACAGGCGAAACACCTACGAGCAGTACTTC
D gene: -; V gene: TRBV12-3/TRBV12-4; J gene: TRBJ1-3; clone size: few; CDR3 protein: CASSLVSEPTSGNTIYF; CDR3 DNA: TGTGCCAGCAGTTTAGTATCCGAGCCCACCTCTGGAAACACCATATATTTT
D gene: TRBD1; V gene: TRBV12-3/TRBV12-4; J gene: TRBJ1-2; clone size: -; CDR3 protein: CASSLGWGQGRLDGYTF; CDR3 DNA: TGTGCCAGCAGTTTAGGATGGGGACAGGGGCGGCTGGATGGCTACACCTTC
D gene: -; V gene: TRBV5-1; J gene: TRBJ1-2; clone size: -; CDR3 protein: CASSPSDSHGYTF; CDR3 DNA: TGCGCCAGCAGCCCCTCGGACAGCCATGGCTACACCTTC
D gene: -; V gene: TRBV5-1; J gene: TRBJ1-6; clone size: few; CDR3 protein: CASSLSVGGSDSPLHF; CDR3 DNA: TGCGCCAGCAGCCTGTCCGTGGGGGGGTCGGATTCACCCCTCCACTTT